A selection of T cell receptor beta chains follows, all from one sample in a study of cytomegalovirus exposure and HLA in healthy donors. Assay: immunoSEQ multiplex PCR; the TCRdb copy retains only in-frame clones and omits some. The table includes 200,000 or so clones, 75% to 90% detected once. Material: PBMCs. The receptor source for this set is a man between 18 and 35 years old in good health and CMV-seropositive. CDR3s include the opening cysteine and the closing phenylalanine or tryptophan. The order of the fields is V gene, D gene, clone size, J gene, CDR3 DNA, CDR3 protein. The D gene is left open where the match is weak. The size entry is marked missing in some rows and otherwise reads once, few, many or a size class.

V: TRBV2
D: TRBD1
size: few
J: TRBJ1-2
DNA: TGTGCCAGCAGTGGACAGGGCTATGGCTACACCTTC
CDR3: CASSGQGYGYTF

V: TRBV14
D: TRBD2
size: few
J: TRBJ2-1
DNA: TGTGCCAGCAGCTCCGGGACTAGGAACAATGAGCAGTTCTTC
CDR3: CASSSGTRNNEQFF

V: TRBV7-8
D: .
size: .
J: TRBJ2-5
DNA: TGTGCCAGCAGCTTTATGGCGGGATCAGAGACCCAGTACTTC
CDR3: CASSFMAGSETQYF

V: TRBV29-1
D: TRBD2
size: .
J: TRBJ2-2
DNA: TGCAGCGTAGGGACTATCCTGACCGGGGAGCTGTTTTTT
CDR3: CSVGTILTGELFF

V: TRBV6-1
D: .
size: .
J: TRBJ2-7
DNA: TGTGCCAGCAGTGACAGGGTTACCTACGAGCAGTACTTC
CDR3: CASSDRVTYEQYF

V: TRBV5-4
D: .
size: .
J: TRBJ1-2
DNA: TGTGCCAGCAGCCAGCCTTGGGGGGTGGGGCGCAGCTATGGCTACACCTTC
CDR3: CASSQPWGVGRSYGYTF

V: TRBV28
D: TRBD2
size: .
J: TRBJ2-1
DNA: TGTGCCAGCAGTGAGCCGACTAGCGGCTCCTACAATGAGCAGTTCTTC
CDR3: CASSEPTSGSYNEQFF

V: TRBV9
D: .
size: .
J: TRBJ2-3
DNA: TGTGCCAGCAGCGTAGCCCCTTCGAGCACAGATACGCAGTATTTT
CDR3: CASSVAPSSTDTQYF

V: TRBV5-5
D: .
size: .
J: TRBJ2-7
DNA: TGTGCCAGCAGCTTGTGGGGAGATCACTACGAGCAGTACTTC
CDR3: CASSLWGDHYEQYF

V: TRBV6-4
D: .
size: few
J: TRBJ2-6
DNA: TGTGCCAGCAGTCCAGGTAGCTCTGGGGCCAACGTCCTGACTTTC
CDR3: CASSPGSSGANVLTF

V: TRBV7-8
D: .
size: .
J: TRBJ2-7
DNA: TGTGCCAGCAGCTCATTCTACGAGCAGTACTTC
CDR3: CASSSFYEQYF

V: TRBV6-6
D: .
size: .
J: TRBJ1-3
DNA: TGTGCCAGCAGGACACAGGGCCGGGGCACCATATATTTT
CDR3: CASRTQGRGTIYF

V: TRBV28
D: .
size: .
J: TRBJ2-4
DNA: TGTGCCAGCAGGCCTGGACAGCAAGCCCTGGGAAAAAACATTCAGTACTTC
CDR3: CASRPGQQALGKNIQYF

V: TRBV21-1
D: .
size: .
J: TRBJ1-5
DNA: TGTGCCAGCAGCAAAGGCCAGGGAACCAATCAGCCCCAGCATTTT
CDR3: CASSKGQGTNQPQHF

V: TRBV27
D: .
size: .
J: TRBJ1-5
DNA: TGTGCCAGCAGTTTAAGTGGAATCCCGGAGGGCAATCAGCCCCAGCATTTT
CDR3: CASSLSGIPEGNQPQHF

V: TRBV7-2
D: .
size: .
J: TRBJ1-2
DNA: TGTGCCGACGACCTTTCAGGCCCCTATGGCTACACCTTC
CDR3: CADDLSGPYGYTF

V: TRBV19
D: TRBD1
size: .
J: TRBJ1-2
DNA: TGTGCCAGTAGATTGACAGGGGGCAACTATGGCTACACCTTC
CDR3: CASRLTGGNYGYTF

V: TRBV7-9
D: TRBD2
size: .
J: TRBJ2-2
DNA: TGTGCCAGCAGCATAAAGGCCGGAGCGGGGGCGCGTACCGGGGAGCTGTTTTTT
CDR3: CASSIKAGAGARTGELFF

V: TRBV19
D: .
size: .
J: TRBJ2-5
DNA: TGTGCCAGTAGTAGGCCGCAAGAGACCCAGTACTTC
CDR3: CASSRPQETQYF

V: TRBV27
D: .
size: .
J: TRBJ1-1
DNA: TGTGCCAGCAGGAAGGAGTCCTTCATGAACACTGAAGCTTTCTTT
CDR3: CASRKESFMNTEAFF

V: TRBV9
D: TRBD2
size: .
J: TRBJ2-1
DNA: TGTGCCAGCAGCCTTGGGGGACTAGTCGCCCTCAATGAGCAGTTCTTC
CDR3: CASSLGGLVALNEQFF

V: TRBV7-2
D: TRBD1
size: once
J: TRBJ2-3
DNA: TGTGCCAGCGGAAAGACAGGGGGCAAGGGCACAGATACGCAGTATTTT
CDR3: CASGKTGGKGTDTQYF

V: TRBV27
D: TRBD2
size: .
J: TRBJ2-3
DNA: TGTGCCAGCAGCCTGACTAGCGGCAGCACAGATACGCAGTATTTT
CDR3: CASSLTSGSTDTQYF

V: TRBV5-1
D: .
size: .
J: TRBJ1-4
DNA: TGCGCCAGCAGCCTGAACAGCCAAAATGAAAAACTGTTTTTT
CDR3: CASSLNSQNEKLFF

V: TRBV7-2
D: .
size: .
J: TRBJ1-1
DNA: TGTGCCAGCAGCTTAGTCGTAGCTTTCTTT
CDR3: CASSLVVAFF

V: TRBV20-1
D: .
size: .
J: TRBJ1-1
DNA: TGCAGTGCTCGCCGGGACATCAAAGCTTTCTTT
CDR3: CSARRDIKAFF

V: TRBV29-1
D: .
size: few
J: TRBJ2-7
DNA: TGCAGCGTTGCAGGGGAAGGCGAGCAGTACTTC
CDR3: CSVAGEGEQYF

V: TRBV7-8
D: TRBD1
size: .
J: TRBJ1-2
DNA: TGTGCCAGCAGCTTAGTAGAGGGGGCGGAGGGCTACACCTTC
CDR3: CASSLVEGAEGYTF

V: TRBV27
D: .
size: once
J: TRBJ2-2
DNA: TGTGCCAGCAGTTTATTATCCGGGGAGCTGTTTTTT
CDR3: CASSLLSGELFF

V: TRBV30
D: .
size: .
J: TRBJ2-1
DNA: TGTGCCTCCAGTCTGGTGGGCTTCAATGAGCAGTTCTTC
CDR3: CASSLVGFNEQFF

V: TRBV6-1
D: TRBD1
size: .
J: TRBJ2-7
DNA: TGTGCCAGCAGTGGCCGGGACAGGGCCTACGAGCAGTACTTC
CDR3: CASSGRDRAYEQYF

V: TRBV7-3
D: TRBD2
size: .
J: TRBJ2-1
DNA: TGTGCCAGCAGCGTCCCGGGACTAGCGGGAAGCTCCTACAATGAGCAGTTCTTC
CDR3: CASSVPGLAGSSYNEQFF

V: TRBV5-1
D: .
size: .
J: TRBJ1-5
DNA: TGCGCCAGCAGCTTGGGAGGCGATCAGCCCCAGCATTTT
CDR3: CASSLGGDQPQHF

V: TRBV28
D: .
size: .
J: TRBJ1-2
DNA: TGTGCCAGCAGCACTGCACTGAAGGGCTACACCTTC
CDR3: CASSTALKGYTF

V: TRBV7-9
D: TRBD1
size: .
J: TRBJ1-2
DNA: TGTGCCAGCAGCTCAAACCAGGGGGACTATGGCTACACCTTC
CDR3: CASSSNQGDYGYTF

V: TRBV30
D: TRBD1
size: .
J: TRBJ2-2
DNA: TGTGCCTGGGTTGTCGGACAGGGGTCCGGGGAGCTGTTTTTT
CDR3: CAWVVGQGSGELFF

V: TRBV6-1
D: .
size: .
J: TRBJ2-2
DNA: TGTGCCAGCAGTGTTGCGGCCTCTGGGACCGGGGAGCTGTTTTTT
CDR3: CASSVAASGTGELFF

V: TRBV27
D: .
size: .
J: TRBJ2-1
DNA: TGTGCCAGCAGTTTATCGGTTGGGGACAAATACAATGAGCAGTTCTTC
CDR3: CASSLSVGDKYNEQFF

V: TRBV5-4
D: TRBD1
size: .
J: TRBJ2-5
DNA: TGTGCCAGCAGCTTCATCAGAGGACAGGGGGAGACCCAGTACTTC
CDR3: CASSFIRGQGETQYF

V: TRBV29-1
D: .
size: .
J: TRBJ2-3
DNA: TGCAGCGTTGAAGGGCGGCACACAGATACGCAGTATTTT
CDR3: CSVEGRHTDTQYF

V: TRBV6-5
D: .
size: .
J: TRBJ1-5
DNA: TGTGCCAGCAGGTCTACCAGCAATCAGCCCCAGCATTTT
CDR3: CASRSTSNQPQHF

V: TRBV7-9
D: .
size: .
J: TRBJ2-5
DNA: TGTGCCAGCAAGGGGCACGAGACCCAGTACTTC
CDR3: CASKGHETQYF